The table lists the clone carrying this T cell receptor beta chain with a few counts. Germline CDR1 is DFQATT and CDR2 is SNEGSKA (reference sequence). The CDR3 has 15 residues. Trimming took 4 bases from V and 0 from J, leaving 14 bases between them. The data belong to a study of blood T cells in healthy people across ages. The second PCR ran about 6 to 12 cycles with a sample-barcoded 5' primer and J-beta primers. Each CDR3 protein gets one entry after TCRdb re-called the 5' RACE reads with MiXCR. The sample gives roughly 1,000,000 distinct CDR3 sequences, approximately 25% of which show up once; about 0.69% is in the top ten. This sample was shared with a second study, whose subject was T cells of mothers and their children. That report adds: During the second PCR, the M1S primer introduced sample barcodes along with 2-4 random nucleotides. It was found that thymic selection shapes TCR recombination output similarly in related and unrelated pairs.

Source material: blood. The TCR was taken from a girl aged 2-10 years in good health. The chain combines TRBV20-1 with TRBJ2-3; D remains ambiguous. The CDR3 loop is CSAKSPSSSTDTQYF. CDR3 sequence (DNA): TGCAGTGCTAAGTCTCCCAGCTCTAGCACAGATACGCAGTATTTT.